In its sample, the clone carrying this T cell receptor beta chain was seen a few times. These data originate in a study of blood T cell repertoires in COVID-19. As for the study in general: COVID-19 samples collected from the United States, Italy and Spain covered acute and convalescent phases. PBMCs, B-cell-depleted T cells, or T cells provided the cDNA or gDNA that made up the material.

Trimming removed 4 bases from V and 7 bases from J; junction bases left unmatched: 6. The germline gives CDR1 MDHEN, CDR2 SYDVKM. CDR3 length: 14 amino acids. Original methodology: Cell counts per sample came from amplifying reference gene primers. Generated by immunoSEQ multiplex PCR, the TCRdb table keeps only in-frame clones and is missing some. That table gives V, J and clone size, and the DNA gave D and trimming. The sample consists of a few hundred thousand clones, around four fifths of them appearing once. The clonotype comes from a man aged 25-40 years who had recovered from COVID-19. The sequencing sample was made of peripheral blood. This chain links TRBV28 with TRBJ2-1; 8 bases fit TRBD2. CDR3 loop: CASSSPGGLNEQFF. The DNA of the CDR3 is TGTGCCAGCAGTTCACCGGGAGGGTTAAATGAGCAGTTCTTC.